The 15 T cell receptor beta chains reported below all come from one sample, sequenced in a study of response to subunit inactivated influenza vaccine. TCRdb analysed the RT-PCR reads with MiXCR anew, one entry per CDR3 protein. The table shows a few hundred thousand distinct CDR3 sequences, with around a fifth occurring only once. Sample: PBMCs from blood, taken about 20 months after vaccination. The source is a man in his fifties or sixties who received an inactivated influenza vaccine.

This clonotype was seen once. The chain uses TRBV20-1 and TRBJ2-3; no clear D gene. Germline values: CDR1 DFQATT, CDR2 SNEGSKA (reference sequence). The CDR3 has 12 residues. Deletions cut 6 bases from V and 3 bases from J, with 10 bases between. The CDR3 region has the DNA TGCAGTGCCATCACCGGGACAGATACGCAGTATTTT. It codes for CSAITGTDTQYF.

This clonotype showed up just a few times. The junction and the germline gene differ at one end; a read error may be behind it. The chain uses TRBV7-9 and TRBJ2-1, with 7 bases that match TRBD1. CDR1 and CDR2 from the germline V gene are SEHNR and FQNEAQ (reference sequence). This CDR3 is 15 amino acids long. The CDR3 loop reads CASSIGTAGNNEQFF. In nucleotides, the CDR3 is TGTGCCAGCAGTATCGGGACAGCCGGGAACAATGAGCAGTTTTTC.

This clonotype was counted only a few times. J is TRBJ1-2 and V is TRBV5-1; D possibly corresponds to TRBD1 (6 bases). Germline CDR1 and CDR2: SGHRS and YFSETQ. The CDR3 totals 14 residues. V lost 4 bases and J lost 0, with 10 bases in between. The chain's CDR3 is CASSGDNANYGYTF. The CDR3 region has the DNA TGCGCCAGCAGCGGGGACAATGCTAACTATGGCTACACCTTC.

The J gene is TRBJ2-7, the V gene TRBV5-6; either TRBD1 or TRBD2 may fit D (5 bases each). Looked up from germline, CDR1 is SGHDT and CDR2 is YYEEEE. The CDR3 sequence is 19 residues long. The ends were cut back, 4 bases at V and 1 base at J, with 27 bases in the middle. The CDR3 DNA reads TGTGCCAGCAGCCTAGGATATCTACAAACCCGGGACGAGTCCTACGAGCAGTACTTC. Translating it yields CASSLGYLQTRDESYEQYF. The full variable domain, rest sourced from reference TRBV5-6 and TRBJ2-7, is DAGVTQSPTHLIKTRGQQVTLRCSPKSGHDTVSWYQQALGQGPQFIFQYYEEEERQRGNFPDRFSGHQFPNYSSELNVNALLLGDSALYLCASSLGYLQTRDESYEQYFGPGTRLTVT.

CDR3 in amino acids: CAAPPSNLVTYNEQFF. The CDR3 region has the DNA TGTGCCGCGCCCCCCTCCAATCTGGTAACCTACAATGAGCAGTTCTTC. The gene calls are TRBV28 and TRBJ2-1; D is undetermined. Germline CDR1 and CDR2: MDHEN and SYDVKM. There are 16 residues in the CDR3. Trimming pared 11 bases from V and 2 bases from J, leaving 22 bases between.

There are a few counts of this clonotype. This chain connects TRBV10-3 to TRBJ2-1; 7 bases line up with TRBD1. Germline-derived CDR1 and CDR2 are ENHRY and SYGVKD. The CDR3 is made up of 17 amino acids. The V gene end was trimmed by 0 bases and the J gene end by 7 bases; junction bases not matched to a gene: 12. The CDR3 sequence is CAISESTGTHLSNEQFF. The CDR3 DNA reads TGTGCCATCAGTGAGTCGACAGGGACCCACTTGAGTAATGAGCAGTTCTTC.

Only a few counts were recorded for this clonotype. The chain uses TRBV6-1 and TRBJ2-7; D call uncertain. The V gene's germline CDR1 is MNHNS and CDR2 SASEGT. This CDR3 is built from 13 residues. Trimming removed 6 bases at V and 3 bases at J, with 12 bases between. CDR3: CASRHHKNYEQYF. CDR3 coding DNA: TGTGCCAGCAGACACCATAAAAACTACGAGCAGTACTTC.

This clonotype was seen a handful of times. V gene TRBV30 combines with J gene TRBJ1-5; no clear D. The CDR3 spans 13 residues. Trimming removed 2 bases at V and 4 bases at J, with 9 bases between. Germline assignment: CDR1 GTSNPN and CDR2 SVGIG (reference sequence). The CDR3 coding sequence is TGTGCCTGGAGTAACAGAAATAATCAGCCCCAGCATTTT. Its protein product is CAWSNRNNQPQHF.

The chain has TRBV3-1 and TRBJ2-1; tentative D call: TRBD1 (6 bases). The CDR3 is made up of 14 amino acids. Trimming cost V 4 bases and J 7 bases, with 14 bases left between them. The germline gives CDR1 LGHDT, CDR2 YNNKEL (reference sequence). Here the CDR3 reads CASSLGQQKNEQFF. The CDR3 DNA is TGTGCCAGCAGCCTCGGACAGCAAAAGAATGAGCAGTTCTTC.

The chain employs TRBV5-6 and TRBJ2-1; no clear D. In germline, CDR1 is SGHDT, CDR2 YYEEEE. The CDR3 is 13 amino acids. V gave up 7 bases and J gave up 12 bases, with 20 bases separating them. CDR3 protein: CASGPPLAGPQFF. In DNA form, the CDR3 reads TGTGCCAGCGGCCCCCCGTTAGCAGGCCCGCAGTTCTTC.

V usage is TRBV2 and J usage is TRBJ2-7; no clear D gene. V was cut by 2 bases and J by 2 bases, with 10 bases left in between. Germline CDR1 reads SNHLY; CDR2 reads FYNNEI. The CDR3 totals 14 residues. The CDR3: CASSELGSPYEQYF. CDR3 DNA: TGTGCCAGCAGTGAACTGGGCTCCCCCTACGAGCAGTACTTC.

The sample holds a few counts of this clonotype. The chain uses TRBV6-5 and TRBJ2-1; TRBD2 is a possible D gene (5 bases). There are 15 residues in the CDR3. V lost 2 bases, J lost 8 bases, and 16 bases lay in between. The germline V gene has CDR1 MNHEY and CDR2 SVGAGI. This CDR3 reads CASSYGEYEYDEQFF. CDR3 nucleotides: TGTGCCAGCAGTTACGGGGAGTATGAATACGATGAGCAGTTCTTC.

The V and J genes are TRBV4-2 and TRBJ2-1; a weak D match, TRBD1 (6 bases). The germline V gene encodes CDR1 LGHNA and CDR2 YNFKEQ. Between the trimmed V and J ends, which lost 1 base and 9 bases, there was a span of 19 bases. The CDR3 covers 16 residues. The CDR3 DNA sequence: TGTGCCAGCAGCCAAGGCCCTTTAACTCAGGGGAGTGAGCAGTTCTTC. It specifies CASSQGPLTQGSEQFF.

V is TRBV3-1 and J is TRBJ2-1, with no clear D. Between the trimmed V and J ends, which lost 4 bases and 9 bases, there was a span of 13 bases. CDR1 is LGHDT and CDR2 is YNNKEL in the germline V gene (reference sequence). The CDR3 is made up of 13 amino acids. CDR3 DNA sequence: TGTGCCAGCAGCCCCGATTTCGGCGGTGAGCAGTTCTTC. This gives the protein CASSPDFGGEQFF.

V usage is TRBV7-9 and J usage is TRBJ2-5; D is ambiguous. The length of the CDR3 is 11 residues. With 4 bases removed from V and 5 bases from J, the gap between germline ends came to 5 bases. In germline, CDR1 is SEHNR, CDR2 FQNEAQ (reference sequence). The CDR3 region has the DNA TGTGCCAGCAGCTGGAGCGAGACCCAGTACTTC. It is translated as CASSWSETQYF.